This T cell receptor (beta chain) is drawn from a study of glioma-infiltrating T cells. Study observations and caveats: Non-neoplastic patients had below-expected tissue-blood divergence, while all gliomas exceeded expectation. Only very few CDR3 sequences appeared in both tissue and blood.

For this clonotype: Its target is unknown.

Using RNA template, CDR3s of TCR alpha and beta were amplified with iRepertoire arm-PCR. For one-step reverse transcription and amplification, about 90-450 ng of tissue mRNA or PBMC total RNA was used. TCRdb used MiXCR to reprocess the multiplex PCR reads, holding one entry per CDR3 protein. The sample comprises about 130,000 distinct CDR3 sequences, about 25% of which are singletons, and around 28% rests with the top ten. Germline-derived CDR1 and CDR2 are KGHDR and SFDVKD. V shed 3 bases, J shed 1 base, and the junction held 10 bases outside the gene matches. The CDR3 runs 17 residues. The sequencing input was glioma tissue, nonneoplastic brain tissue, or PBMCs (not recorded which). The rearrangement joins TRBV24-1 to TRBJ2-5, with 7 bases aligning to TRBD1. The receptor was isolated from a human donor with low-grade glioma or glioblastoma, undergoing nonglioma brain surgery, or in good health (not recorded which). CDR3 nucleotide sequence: TGTGCCACCAGTGATCCCCCGGACAGGTTGTCCCAAGAGACCCAGTACTTC. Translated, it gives CATSDPPDRLSQETQYF.